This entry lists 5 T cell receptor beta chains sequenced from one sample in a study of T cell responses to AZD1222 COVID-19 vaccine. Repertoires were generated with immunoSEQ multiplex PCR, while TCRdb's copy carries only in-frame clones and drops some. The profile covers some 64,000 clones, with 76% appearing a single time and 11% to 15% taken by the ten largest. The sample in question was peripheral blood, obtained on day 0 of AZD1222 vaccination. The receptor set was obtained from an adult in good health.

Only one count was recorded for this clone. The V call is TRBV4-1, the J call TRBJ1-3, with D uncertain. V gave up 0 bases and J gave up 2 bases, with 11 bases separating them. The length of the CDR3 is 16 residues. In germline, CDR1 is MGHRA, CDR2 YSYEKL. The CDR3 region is CASSQEAGRAGNTIYF. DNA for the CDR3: TGCGCCAGCAGCCAAGAAGCCGGGAGGGCTGGAAACACCATATATTTT.

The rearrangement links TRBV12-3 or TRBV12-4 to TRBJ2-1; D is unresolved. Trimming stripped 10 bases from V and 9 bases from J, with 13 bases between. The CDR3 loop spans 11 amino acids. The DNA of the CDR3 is TGTGCCACCACCCCCCTGGGTGAGCAGTTCTTC. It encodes CATTPLGEQFF.

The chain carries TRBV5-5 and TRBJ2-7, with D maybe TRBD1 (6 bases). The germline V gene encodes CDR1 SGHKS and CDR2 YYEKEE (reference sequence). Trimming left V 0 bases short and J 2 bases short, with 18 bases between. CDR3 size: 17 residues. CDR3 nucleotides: TGTGCCAGCAGCTTGGAGGGACACCAAAAGGGACCCTACGAGCAGTACTTC. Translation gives CASSLEGHQKGPYEQYF.

The CDR3 nucleotides read TGTGCCAGCTCACCTAGCGGGGGGCCCCAAGAGACCCAGTACTTC. Its translation is CASSPSGGPQETQYF. This sequence joins TRBV18 and TRBJ2-5; 10 bases agree with TRBD2. Per the germline V gene, CDR1 is KGHSH and CDR2 is LQKENI. CDR3 length equals 15 residues. The J segment lost 1 base and the V segment lost 3 bases, leaving 2 bases of the junction unmatched.

The CDR3 is CASSPGLSLFF. The CDR3 DNA follows: TGTGCCAGCAGTCCGGGACTTTCACTGTTTTTT. The chain employs TRBV6-2 or TRBV6-3 and TRBJ1-4, with D possibly being TRBD1 (5 bases). Germline V gene data show CDR1 as MNHEY and CDR2 as SVGEGT. The CDR3 length is 11 residues. The germline V and J ends were trimmed by 5 bases and 13 bases, with 11 bases remaining between them.